The clone carrying this TCR beta chain was picked up many times. What it binds is not known. Using RNA transcripts as the source, TCR beta CDR3 regions were amplified. Primed by the HTBI set, a first-round RT-PCR was run on the TCR CDR3. One entry per CDR3 protein results from TCRdb running MiXCR on the multiplex PCR reads. Seen here are roughly 560,000 distinct CDR3 sequences, over 12% observed once, and the top ten hold over 3.5%. V was clipped by 2 bases and J by 5 bases; unmatched bases: 0. This CDR3 spans 14 amino acids. Germline lookup yields CDR1 MNHEY and CDR2 SVGAGI. This record belongs to a study of T cells in Graves' hyperthyroidism and ophthalmopathy. Overall study context: Upon initial diagnosis and before any treatment, peripheral blood was collected.

Study outcomes and limitations: A model of 13 V-J features distinguished ophthalmopathy from stable hyperthyroidism.

Specimen: blood. The genes are TRBV6-5 and TRBJ2-1, with TRBD2 identical over 10 bases. The sequence came from a middle-aged woman with Graves' ophthalmopathy. CDR3 in amino acids: CASSYLAGDNEQFF. DNA for the CDR3: TGTGCCAGCAGTTACCTAGCGGGAGACAATGAGCAGTTCTTC.